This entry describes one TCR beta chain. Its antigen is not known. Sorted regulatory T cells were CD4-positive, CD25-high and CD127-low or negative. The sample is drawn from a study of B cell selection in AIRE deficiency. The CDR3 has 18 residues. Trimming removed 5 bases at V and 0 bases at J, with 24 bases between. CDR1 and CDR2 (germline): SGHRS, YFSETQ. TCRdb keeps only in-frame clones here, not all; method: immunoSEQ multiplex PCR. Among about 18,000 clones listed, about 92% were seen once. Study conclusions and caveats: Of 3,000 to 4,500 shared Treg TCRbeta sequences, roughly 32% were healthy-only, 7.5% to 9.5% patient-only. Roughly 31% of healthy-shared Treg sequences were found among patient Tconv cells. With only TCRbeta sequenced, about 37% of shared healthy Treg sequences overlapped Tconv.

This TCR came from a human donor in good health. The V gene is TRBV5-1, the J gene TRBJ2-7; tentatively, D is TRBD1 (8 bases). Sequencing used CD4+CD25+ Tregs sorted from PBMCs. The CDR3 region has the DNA TGCGCCAGCAGTTTTATGTGGGGAGGGACAGGCCGCTCCTACGAGCAGTACTTC. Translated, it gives CASSFMWGGTGRSYEQYF.